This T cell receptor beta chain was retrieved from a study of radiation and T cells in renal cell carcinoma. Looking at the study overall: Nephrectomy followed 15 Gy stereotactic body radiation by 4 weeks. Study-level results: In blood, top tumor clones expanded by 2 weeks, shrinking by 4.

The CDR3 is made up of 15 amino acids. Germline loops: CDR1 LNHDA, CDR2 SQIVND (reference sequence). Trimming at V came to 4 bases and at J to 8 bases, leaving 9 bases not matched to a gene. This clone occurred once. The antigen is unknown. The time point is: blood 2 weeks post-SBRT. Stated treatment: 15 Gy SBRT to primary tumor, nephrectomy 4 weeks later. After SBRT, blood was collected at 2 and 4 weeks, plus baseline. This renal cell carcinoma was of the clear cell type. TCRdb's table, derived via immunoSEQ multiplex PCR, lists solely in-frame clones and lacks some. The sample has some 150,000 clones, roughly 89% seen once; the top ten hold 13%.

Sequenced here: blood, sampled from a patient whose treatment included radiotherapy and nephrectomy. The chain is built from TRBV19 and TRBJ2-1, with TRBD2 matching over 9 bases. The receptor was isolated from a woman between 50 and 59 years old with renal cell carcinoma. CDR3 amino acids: CASSTNGGGAHEQFF. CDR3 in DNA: TGTGCCAGTAGTACCAATGGCGGGGGGGCCCATGAGCAGTTCTTC.